This T cell receptor (beta chain) was profiled in a study of cytomegalovirus exposure and HLA in healthy donors. Notes on the study in general: Reports showed the classifier diagnosing cytomegalovirus status with high specificity and sensitivity. The tendency of first-cohort TCR clusters to co-occur in the 90 to 150 validation repertoires was the finding of a later analysis. Associated with cytomegalovirus, according to the listing, were around 160 TCR beta chains.

Germline V lookup: CDR1 SNHLY, CDR2 FYNNEI. The CDR3 sequence is 18 residues long. V was pared by 3 bases and J by 5 bases, with 16 bases of the junction left unmatched. As regards this clone: What it binds is not known.

TCRdb keeps only in-frame clones here, not all; method: immunoSEQ multiplex PCR. The sample records 150,000 to 200,000 clones, approximately 80% being singletons. Sequencing was carried out using PBMCs. The receptor was derived from a man between 25 and 39 years old in good health and CMV-seropositive. The rearrangement uses TRBV2 and TRBJ2-1; 7 bases agree with TRBD2. The CDR3 protein is CASSDRRGWRKINNEQFF. CDR3 sequence (DNA): TGTGCCAGCAGTGATCGGCGGGGGTGGCGTAAGATAAACAATGAGCAGTTCTTC.